This TCR beta chain was retrieved from a study of T cell repertoires and HLA-DP antigens. Study-wide results and caveats: Sorted CD137+ clonality was around 0.38 for both alloantigens, versus around 0.04 pre-culture. No separate analysis of naive versus memory CD4+ cells was done.

This CDR3 contains 15 residues. V was shortened by 3 bases and J by 0 bases, with 10 bases between the two germline ends. Germline values: CDR1 SGDLS, CDR2 YYNGEE. Worth noting for this clone: Its specificity is not known.

Data came from immunoSEQ multiplex PCR; TCRdb stores just in-frame clones and leaves some out. Altogether roughly 120,000 clones are present, over 90% being singletons, with the ten largest covering about 0.27%. The sample taken for sequencing was CD4+ T cells from PBMCs. V is TRBV9 and J is TRBJ2-1; D not certain. The origin of this receptor is a young woman in good health and CMV-seronegative. CDR3 bases: TGTGCCAGCAGCGCAAGGATCGGCTCCTACAATGAGCAGTTCTTC. Translating gives CASSARIGSYNEQFF.